This T cell receptor (beta chain) appears in the sequencing data of a study of blood T cells in healthy people across ages. A second PCR, run for roughly 6 to 11 cycles, used a sample-barcoded 5' primer plus a J-beta primer mix. In TCRdb, the 5' RACE reads were re-called with MiXCR into one record per CDR3 protein. The sample includes roughly 800,000 distinct CDR3 sequences, nearly 60% of them seen just once. Per germline, CDR1 SGHTA and CDR2 FQGNSA. V lost 6 bases and J lost 2, with 23 bases in between. The CDR3 is 17 residues long. This clonotype has only a few counts. Sequencing used blood. The sequence came from a man younger than 45 in good health. The rearrangement uses TRBV7-2 and TRBJ2-7; a weak D match, TRBD1 (6 bases). The CDR3 DNA reads as TGTGCCAGCAGTTCCAGGGGCTCACTATTAGGGACCTACGAGCAGTACTTC. Its protein product is CASSSRGSLLGTYEQYF.